This T cell receptor beta chain was captured in a study of cytomegalovirus exposure and HLA in healthy donors (dated by TCRdb to between 2016 and 2019). As for the study more broadly: An earlier analysis of several hundred of the donors reported approximately 290 Gb of sequence data and 117 million unique TCR beta sequences from roughly 180 million T cells. Roughly 320 gigabases of sequencing data and roughly 80 million unique TCR sequences made up an early release that covered over 550 HLA-typed donors. Of the roughly 400 genotyped donors, approximately 82% fell in the genetic ancestry cluster associated with self-reported Caucasian donors. The study was designed to test whether signatures of past pathogen exposure could be identified by cataloging public T cell receptors. The study used immunosequencing to profile the T cell repertoires of 670 or so subjects and linked those repertoires to cytomegalovirus serostatus. In addition to the first cohort of 666 subjects, a separate validation cohort of some 120 different subjects was used. To predict cytomegalovirus infection status, the study brought together high-throughput TCR immunosequencing, statistical association of individual TCRs with disease status, and machine learning. To study patterns of TCR occurrence, a later analysis re-analyzed previously published TCR beta repertoires from hundreds of donors and added high-resolution HLA genotyping. In the later analysis, no new phenotypic data were used to find candidate immune exposures; instead, reliance was placed on TCR beta sequences and their occurrence across donors. To decide whether each TCR beta V gene segment behaved as functional or pseudogenic, an earlier analysis of 587 of the donors relied on high-throughput TCR beta sequencing. Donor age, sex, ethnicity and CMV serostatus were compiled together with the repertoire data. A later genetic analysis used genome-wide SNP genotypes for about 60% of the roughly 700 donors, treating that subset as a discovery cohort. Every repertoire in the discovery cohort had been generated on one and the same sequencing platform. Both class I and class II loci were covered by HLA typing, at four-digit resolution. Typing coverage varied by locus: roughly 620-640 donors for A, B, C, DRB1 and DQB1; around 560 for DQA1; 600 to 610 for DPA1; fewer than 480 for DPB1. A handful of DR-DQ haplotypes were handled as single units for association and clustering because linkage in the cohort was strong. Across some 400 genotyped donors of the cohort, an average of roughly 250,000 unique TCR beta nucleotide sequences per donor were sequenced, and approximately 19% of those sequences were non-productive. The paper as a whole reports these results and caveats: Because counts were too low, roughly 16 rarely observed V segments, including chromosome 9 orphons, were left out of the earlier analysis of 500 to 750 of the donors. A further reported finding was that TCR beta sequences accurately predicted the HLA-A and HLA-B alleles for most subjects in the first cohort. HLA typing was unavailable for some donors at each locus, so association tests used only the typed subset. A few of the identified cytomegalovirus-associated TCR beta chains were confirmed in vitro to be specific for cytomegalovirus antigens. Immune exposure information for the cohort was limited to CMV serostatus. Specific HLA alleles were associated with roughly 16,000 TCR beta sequences at a false discovery rate of 0.05 in a later analysis. This cohort had only TCR beta chains sequenced, and the lack of alpha or paired-chain data limited which features could be detected. Most TCR sequences were observed very rarely across donors, whereas some public TCRs were present in many individuals. A later analysis found that most CMV-associated TCR beta chains appeared HLA-restricted, with HLA associations seemingly driven largely by CMV exposure. Broadly in line with IMGT annotations, most TCR beta V segments showed up in productive rearrangements about 87% or about 30% of the time in an earlier analysis of under 700 of the donors. Linkage disequilibrium might explain the correlated functional status among segregating V segments, but an unknown experimental factor could not be excluded. In the study, 150 to 200 TCR beta chains were listed as associated with cytomegalovirus. A later analysis reported that several top co-occurrence clusters appeared linked to parvovirus B19, influenza, CMV and Epstein-Barr virus. Strong co-occurrence of HLA alleles, especially DR and DQ, made assigning TCR associations to individual alleles difficult. According to a later analysis, TCR association rates differed among HLA loci, with DRB1 alleles showing the most associated TCRs and HLA-C alleles showing the fewest. According to a later genetic analysis, donors in an Asian-associated ancestry cluster had fewer N-insertions in productive TCRs than the approximately 670-donor mean. A later genetic analysis associated a missense DCLRE1C variant with V-gene and J-gene trimming of TCR beta chains, and an independent cohort replicated the association. According to the authors, the approach could potentially be generalized to other disease states and immunological phenotypes. The 87-base-pair reads could not distinguish some IMGT-functional V segments, including TRBV6-2 and TRBV6-3, so those segments were excluded. A cluster of highly shared sequence variants was judged likely to represent a technical artifact of the sequencing pipeline. The classifier was reported to diagnose cytomegalovirus status with high specificity and sensitivity in both the original cohort and the validation cohort. A later analysis found that HLA-associated TCR beta chains were more clonally expanded and had lower generation probabilities than equally common non-associated chains. The presence/absence analyses assumed that sequencing depth was roughly uniform across donors, and that assumption may not be true.

Its CDR3 holds 12 amino acids, cysteine through phenylalanine. CDR3 DNA only is kept here, 36 bases in frame from base 1. CDR1 is given as SEHNR and CDR2 as FQNEAQ, both from the germline V gene (reference sequence). V is cut back by 5 bases and J by 10 bases, with 6 bases in the junction unmatched. On this clone itself: There is no known antigen for this receptor.

The cohort consisted of fewer than 700 healthy bone marrow donors. Cohort members were all nominally healthy when sampled, although unrecorded immune exposures were likely present. The donor tested CMV seronegative and was one of the 352 seronegative cohort members. Each donor provided a peripheral blood sample, and peripheral blood mononuclear cells were used for TCR beta sequencing. Genomic DNA extraction from the blood cell samples was performed with the Qiagen DNeasy Blood Extraction Kit. Libraries were made using the immunoSEQ multiplex PCR assay. The multiplex PCR relied on a mix of 60 forward primers for TCR Vbeta segments and 13 reverse primers for TCR Jbeta segments. A multiplex PCR assay on genomic DNA amplified the CDR3 region of rearranged TCR beta genes. The Illumina HiSeq System was used to sequence the amplified TCR beta libraries as 87-base-pair reads. The study's processing was this. In a later analysis, approximately 74 million unique TCR beta chains were counted across the approximately 620 repertoires, and around 10 million of these chains were shared by at least two donors. Raw reads were error-corrected and collapsed into unique sequences by a nearest-neighbor algorithm in which closely related sequences were merged to remove PCR and sequencing errors. V, D and J gene segments were assigned by aligning CDR3 sequences to IMGT reference sequences. For a sequence to be retained, at least a six-nucleotide match to both a V gene segment and a J gene segment was required. A rearrangement was called productive if the CDR3 had no stop codons and remained in frame with V and J, and every other rearrangement was called non-productive. Following IMGT convention, CDR3 was defined as the stretch from the second conserved V-encoded cysteine to the conserved J-encoded phenylalanine. Sequences without an unambiguous match to a single V gene segment were excluded from the earlier analysis of approximately 600 of the donors. In an earlier analysis of more than 500 of the donors, a V segment was called functional when productive rearrangements were above 56.7%, and segregating when the standard deviation between donors exceeded 5%. A statistical classification framework was built to diagnose cytomegalovirus status from the catalog of TCR beta chain sequences. In a later analysis, V and J genes were assigned by comparing TCR nucleotide sequences against IMGT/GENE-DB human TR gene sequences. Using the TCRdist pipeline, a later analysis assigned CDR3 sequences along with most-parsimonious VDJ recombination scenarios. In a later analysis, each TCR beta chain was defined by its CDR3 amino acid sequence together with its V-gene family, and reads lacking a unique V-gene family were excluded. To address suspected cross-contamination and a sequencing artifact, a later analysis removed roughly 580 highly shared, low-generation-probability nucleotide sequences. For each public chain, a later analysis derived a clonal expansion index from normalized ranks of inferred template counts within each repertoire. A later analysis computed generation probabilities with a VDJ recombination model fitted to out-of-frame rearrangements, and checked the results against IGoR. In a later analysis, TCR-TCR, TCR-HLA and TCR-CMV co-occurrence was scored with hypergeometric tests, and a repertoire-size bias correction was applied to TCR pairs. A later analysis estimated false discovery rates by permuting HLA or CMV assignments 20 times. In a later analysis, co-occurring TCRs were grouped with DBSCAN, and TCRdist sequence similarity was added when clustering was performed within HLA-allele-positive subsets. Co-occurrence clustering excluded repertoires with fewer than 30,000 or more than 120,000 public chains, plus five with anomalous nucleotide sharing. The source is immuneACCESS, and TCRdb retained only in-frame sequences with V and J called. Part of the clones is not carried over; for the studies checked, unresolved V genes explain less than half of this, and the remainder is unexplained. The DNA was the basis for D and trimming; V, J and clone size are from that table. This sample's listing comprises around 30,000 clones. The ten biggest clones cover roughly 0.65% of the sample.

The chain uses TRBV7-9 and TRBJ1-1; TRBD1 aligns with 8 central bases. The receptor was isolated from a man younger than 40 in good health and CMV-seronegative. The source material was PBMCs. The sequenced DNA is TGTGCCAGCAGCAACGGGGACAGGACAGCTTTCTTT. This sequence encodes CASSNGDRTAFF.